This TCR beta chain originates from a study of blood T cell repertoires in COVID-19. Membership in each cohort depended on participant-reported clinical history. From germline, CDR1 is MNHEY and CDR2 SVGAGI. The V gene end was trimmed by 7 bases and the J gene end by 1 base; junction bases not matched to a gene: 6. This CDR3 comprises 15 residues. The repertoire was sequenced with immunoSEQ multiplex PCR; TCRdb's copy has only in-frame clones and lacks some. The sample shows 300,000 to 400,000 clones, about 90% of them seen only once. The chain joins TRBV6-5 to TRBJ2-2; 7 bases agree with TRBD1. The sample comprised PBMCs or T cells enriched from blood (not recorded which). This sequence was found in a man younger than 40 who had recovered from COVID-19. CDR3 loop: CASTPGTVNTGELFF. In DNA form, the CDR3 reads TGTGCCAGCACCCCCGGGACAGTGAACACCGGGGAGCTGTTTTTT.